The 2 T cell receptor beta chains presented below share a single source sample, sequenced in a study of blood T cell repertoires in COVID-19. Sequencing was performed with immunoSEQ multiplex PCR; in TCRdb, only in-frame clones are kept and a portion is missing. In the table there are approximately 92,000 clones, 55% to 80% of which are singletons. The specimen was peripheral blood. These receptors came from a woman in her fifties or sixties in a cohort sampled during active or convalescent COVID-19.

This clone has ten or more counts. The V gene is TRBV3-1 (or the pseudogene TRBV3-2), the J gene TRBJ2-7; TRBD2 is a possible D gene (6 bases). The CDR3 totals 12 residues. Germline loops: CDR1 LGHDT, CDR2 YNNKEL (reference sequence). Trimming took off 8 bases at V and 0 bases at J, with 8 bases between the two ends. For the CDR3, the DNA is TGTGCCAGCCGGGGGAGCTCCTACGAGCAGTACTTC. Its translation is CASRGSSYEQYF.

In nucleotides, the CDR3 is TGTGCCAGCTCAGGGGGCGACACTGAAGCTTTCTTT. It codes for CASSGGDTEAFF. The chain employs TRBV7-9 and TRBJ1-1, with TRBD1 matching over 8 bases. This CDR3 contains 12 residues. Germline loops: CDR1 SEHNR, CDR2 FQNEAQ (reference sequence). V was pared by 8 bases and J by 3 bases, with 2 bases of the junction left unmatched.